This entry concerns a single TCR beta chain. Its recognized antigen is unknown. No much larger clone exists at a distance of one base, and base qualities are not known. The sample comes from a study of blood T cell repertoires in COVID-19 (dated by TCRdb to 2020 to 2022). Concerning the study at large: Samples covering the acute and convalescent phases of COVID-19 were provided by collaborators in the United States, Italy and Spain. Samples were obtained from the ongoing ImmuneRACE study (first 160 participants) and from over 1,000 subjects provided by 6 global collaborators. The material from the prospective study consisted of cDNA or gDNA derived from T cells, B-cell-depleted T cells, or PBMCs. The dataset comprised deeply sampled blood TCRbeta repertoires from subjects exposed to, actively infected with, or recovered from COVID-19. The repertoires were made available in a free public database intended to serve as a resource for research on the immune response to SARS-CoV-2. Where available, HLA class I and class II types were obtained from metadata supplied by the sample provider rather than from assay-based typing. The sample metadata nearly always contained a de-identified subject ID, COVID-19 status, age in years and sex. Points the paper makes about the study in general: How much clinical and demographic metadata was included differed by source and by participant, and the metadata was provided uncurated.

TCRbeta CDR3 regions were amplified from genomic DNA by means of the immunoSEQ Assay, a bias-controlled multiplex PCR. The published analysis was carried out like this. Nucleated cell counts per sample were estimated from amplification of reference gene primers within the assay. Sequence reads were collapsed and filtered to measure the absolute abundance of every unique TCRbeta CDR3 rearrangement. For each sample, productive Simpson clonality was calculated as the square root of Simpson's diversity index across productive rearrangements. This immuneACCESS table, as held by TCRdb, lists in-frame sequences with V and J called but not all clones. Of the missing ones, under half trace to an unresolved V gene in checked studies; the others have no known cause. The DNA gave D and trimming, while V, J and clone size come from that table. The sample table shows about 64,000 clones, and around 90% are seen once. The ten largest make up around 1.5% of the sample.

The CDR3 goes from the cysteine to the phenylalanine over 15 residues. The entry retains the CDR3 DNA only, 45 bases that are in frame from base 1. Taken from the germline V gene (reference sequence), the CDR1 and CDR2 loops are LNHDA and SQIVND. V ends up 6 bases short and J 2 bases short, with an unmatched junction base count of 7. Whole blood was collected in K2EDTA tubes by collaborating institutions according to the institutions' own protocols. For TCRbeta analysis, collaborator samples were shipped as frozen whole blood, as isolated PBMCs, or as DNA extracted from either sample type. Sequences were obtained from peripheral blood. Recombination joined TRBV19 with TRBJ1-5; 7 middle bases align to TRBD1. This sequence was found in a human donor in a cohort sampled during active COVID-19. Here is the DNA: TGTGCCAGTAGCCATCTAGGACAGGGCAATCAGCCCCAGCATTTT. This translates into CASSHLGQGNQPQHF.